This T cell receptor beta chain was captured in a study of Graves' ophthalmopathy and Graves' hyperthyroidism. Turning to the study itself: Peripheral blood samples were taken at initial diagnosis, before any treatment. Study observations and caveats: A roughly 83% specificity and 87.88% sensitivity were achieved by a 13-signature model that separated ophthalmopathy from stable hyperthyroidism.

Patients were excluded if they had other autoimmune diseases or uncontrolled infections, and likewise if pregnancy or lactation applied. Amplification targeted the TCR beta CDR3 regions, with RNA transcripts as the source material. The first round was an RT-PCR with HTBI primers, and the second round was a multiplex PCR. One entry per CDR3 protein, called by TCRdb with MiXCR from the multiplex PCR reads. This table holds 600,000 to 650,000 distinct CDR3 sequences, 20% to 25% found once. This clonotype was seen at least ten times. The antigen is not known. The CDR3 covers 14 residues. Germline values: CDR1 MNHEY, CDR2 SVGEGT. The J segment lost 5 bases and the V segment lost 6 bases, leaving 7 bases of the junction unmatched.

The chain joins TRBV6-2 or TRBV6-3 to TRBJ1-5, with 7 bases lining up with TRBD1. This clonotype was sampled from a woman younger than 35 with stable Graves' hyperthyroidism. Some clones in this sample may be carry-over from other donors' samples. Source material: peripheral blood. In nucleotides, the CDR3 is TGTGCCAGCAGATCAGGGGGGACCTATCAGCCCCAGCATTTT. Protein product: CASRSGGTYQPQHF.